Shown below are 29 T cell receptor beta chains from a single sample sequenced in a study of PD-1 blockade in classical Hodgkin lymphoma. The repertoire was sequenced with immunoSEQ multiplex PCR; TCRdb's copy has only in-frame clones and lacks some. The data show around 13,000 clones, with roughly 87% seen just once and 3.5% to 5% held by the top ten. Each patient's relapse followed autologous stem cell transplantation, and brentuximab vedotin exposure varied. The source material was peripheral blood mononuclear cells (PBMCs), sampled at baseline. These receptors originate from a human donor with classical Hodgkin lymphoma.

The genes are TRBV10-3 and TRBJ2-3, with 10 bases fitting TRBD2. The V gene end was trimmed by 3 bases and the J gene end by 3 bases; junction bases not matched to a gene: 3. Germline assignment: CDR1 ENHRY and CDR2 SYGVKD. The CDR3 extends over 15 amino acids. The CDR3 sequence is CAISEPSGSTDTQYF. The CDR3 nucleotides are TGTGCCATCAGTGAACCTAGCGGGAGTACAGATACGCAGTATTTT.

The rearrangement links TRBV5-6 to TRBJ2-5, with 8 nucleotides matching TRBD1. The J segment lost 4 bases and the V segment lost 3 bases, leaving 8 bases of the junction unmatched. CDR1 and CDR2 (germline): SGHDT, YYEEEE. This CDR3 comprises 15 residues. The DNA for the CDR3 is TGTGCCAGCAGCTCTGCAGGACAGGGTTTAGAGACCCAGTACTTC. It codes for CASSSAGQGLETQYF.

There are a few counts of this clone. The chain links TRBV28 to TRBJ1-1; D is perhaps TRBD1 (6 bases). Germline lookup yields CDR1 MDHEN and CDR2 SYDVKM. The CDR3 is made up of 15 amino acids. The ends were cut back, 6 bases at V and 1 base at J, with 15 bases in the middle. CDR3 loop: CASRRILQGNTEAFF. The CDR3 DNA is TGTGCCAGCAGGCGGATTTTACAGGGGAACACTGAAGCTTTCTTT.

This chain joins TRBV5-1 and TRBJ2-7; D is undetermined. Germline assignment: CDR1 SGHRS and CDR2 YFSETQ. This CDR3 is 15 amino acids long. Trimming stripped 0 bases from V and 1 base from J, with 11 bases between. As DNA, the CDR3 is TGCGCCAGCAGCTTGGGCGTGGGTCTGTCCTACGAGCAGTACTTC. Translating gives CASSLGVGLSYEQYF.

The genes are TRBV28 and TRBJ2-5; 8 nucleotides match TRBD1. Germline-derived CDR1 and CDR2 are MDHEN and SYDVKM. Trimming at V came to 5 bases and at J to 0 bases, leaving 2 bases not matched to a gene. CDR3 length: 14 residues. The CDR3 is CASSRQGYQETQYF. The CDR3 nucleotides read TGTGCCAGCAGTCGACAGGGGTACCAAGAGACCCAGTACTTC.

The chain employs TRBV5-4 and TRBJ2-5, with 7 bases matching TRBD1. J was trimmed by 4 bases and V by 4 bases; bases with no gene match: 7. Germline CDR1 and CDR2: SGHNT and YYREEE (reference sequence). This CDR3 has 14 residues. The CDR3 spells CASSRGQDLETQYF. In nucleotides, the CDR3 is TGTGCCAGCAGCAGAGGACAGGACTTAGAGACCCAGTACTTC. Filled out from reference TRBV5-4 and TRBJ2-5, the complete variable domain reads ETGVTQSPTHLIKTRGQQVTLRCSSQSGHNTVSWYQQALGQGPQFIFQYYREEENGRGNFPPRFSGLQFPNYSSELNVNALELDDSALYLCASSRGQDLETQYFGPGTRLLVL.

The CDR3 DNA reads TGTGCCAGCAGGGGACGAACTAGCACAGATACGCAGTATTTT. Translated: CASRGRTSTDTQYF. This chain uses TRBV5-4 with TRBJ2-3; D may correspond to TRBD1 or TRBD2 (5 bases each). The CDR3 consists of 14 residues. The germline CDR1 and CDR2 sequences are SGHNT and YYREEE (reference sequence). V shed 5 bases and J shed 0 bases, with 10 bases lying between them.

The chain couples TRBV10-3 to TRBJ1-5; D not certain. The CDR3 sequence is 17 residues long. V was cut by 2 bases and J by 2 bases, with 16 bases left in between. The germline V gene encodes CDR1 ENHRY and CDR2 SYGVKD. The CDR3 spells CAISEPPHSGGNQPQHF. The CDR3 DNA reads TGTGCCATCAGTGAGCCCCCTCACTCTGGGGGCAATCAGCCCCAGCATTTT.

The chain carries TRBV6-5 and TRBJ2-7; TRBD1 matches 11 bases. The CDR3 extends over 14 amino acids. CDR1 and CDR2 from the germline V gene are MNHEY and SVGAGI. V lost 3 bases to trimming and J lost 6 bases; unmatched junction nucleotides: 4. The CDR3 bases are TGTGCCAGCAGTTATAAGGACAGGGGGCCCGAGCAGTACTTC. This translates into CASSYKDRGPEQYF.

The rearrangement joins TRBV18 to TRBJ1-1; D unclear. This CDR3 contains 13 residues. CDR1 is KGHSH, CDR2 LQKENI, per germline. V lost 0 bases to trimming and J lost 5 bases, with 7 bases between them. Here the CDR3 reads CASSPPVRTEAFF. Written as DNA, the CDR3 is TGTGCCAGCTCACCACCGGTCAGGACTGAAGCTTTCTTT.

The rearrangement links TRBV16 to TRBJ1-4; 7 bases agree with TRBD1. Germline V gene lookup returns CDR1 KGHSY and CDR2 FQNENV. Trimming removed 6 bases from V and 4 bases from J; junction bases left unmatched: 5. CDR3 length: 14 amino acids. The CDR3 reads CASRLGTDNEKLFF. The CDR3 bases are TGTGCCAGCAGACTCGGGACAGATAATGAAAAACTGTTTTTT.

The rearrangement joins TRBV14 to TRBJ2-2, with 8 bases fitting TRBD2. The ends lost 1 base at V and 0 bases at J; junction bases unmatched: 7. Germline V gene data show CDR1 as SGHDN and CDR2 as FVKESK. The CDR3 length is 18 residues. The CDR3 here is CASSQGLAGLANTGELFF. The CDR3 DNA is TGTGCCAGCAGCCAAGGGTTAGCGGGACTCGCGAACACCGGGGAGCTGTTTTTT.

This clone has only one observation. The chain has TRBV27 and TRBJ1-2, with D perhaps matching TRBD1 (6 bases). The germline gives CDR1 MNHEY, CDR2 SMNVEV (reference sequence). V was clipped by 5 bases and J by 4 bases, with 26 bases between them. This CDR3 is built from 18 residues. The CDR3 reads CASSPTQFTGPMGYGYTF. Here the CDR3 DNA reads TGTGCCAGCAGTCCCACACAATTCACAGGGCCCATGGGCTATGGCTACACCTTC.

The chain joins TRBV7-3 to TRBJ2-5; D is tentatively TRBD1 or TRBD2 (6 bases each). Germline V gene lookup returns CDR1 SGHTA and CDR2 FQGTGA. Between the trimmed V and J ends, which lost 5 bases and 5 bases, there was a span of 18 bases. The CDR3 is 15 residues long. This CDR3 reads CASSKHGGRSETQYF. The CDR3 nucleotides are TGTGCCAGCAGCAAACACGGGGGCAGGAGTGAGACCCAGTACTTC.

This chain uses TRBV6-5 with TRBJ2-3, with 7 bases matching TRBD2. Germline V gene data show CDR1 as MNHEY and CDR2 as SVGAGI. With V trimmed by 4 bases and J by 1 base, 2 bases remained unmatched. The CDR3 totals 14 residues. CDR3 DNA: TGTGCCAGCAGTTGGGGGGGAGGCACAGATACGCAGTATTTT. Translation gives CASSWGGGTDTQYF.

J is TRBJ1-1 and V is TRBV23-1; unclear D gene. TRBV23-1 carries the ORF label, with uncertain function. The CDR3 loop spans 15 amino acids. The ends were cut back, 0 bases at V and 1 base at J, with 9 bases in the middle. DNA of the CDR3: TGCGCCAGCAGTCAATCTGGCTTTAGGAACACTGAAGCTTTCTTT. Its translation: CASSQSGFRNTEAFF.

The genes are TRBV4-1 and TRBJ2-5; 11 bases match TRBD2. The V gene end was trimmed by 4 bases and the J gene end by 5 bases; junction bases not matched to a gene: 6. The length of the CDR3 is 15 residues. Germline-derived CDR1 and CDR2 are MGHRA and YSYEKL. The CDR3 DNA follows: TGCGCCAGCAGCCGCCGACTAGCGGGGCAGGAGACCCAGTACTTC. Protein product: CASSRRLAGQETQYF.

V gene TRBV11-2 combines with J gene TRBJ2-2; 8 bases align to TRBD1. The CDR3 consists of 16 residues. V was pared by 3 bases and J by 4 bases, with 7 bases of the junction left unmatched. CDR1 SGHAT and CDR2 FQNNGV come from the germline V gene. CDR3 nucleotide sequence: TGTGCCAGCAGCTTCCACCAGGGGGCCAGCACCGGGGAGCTGTTTTTT. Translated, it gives CASSFHQGASTGELFF.

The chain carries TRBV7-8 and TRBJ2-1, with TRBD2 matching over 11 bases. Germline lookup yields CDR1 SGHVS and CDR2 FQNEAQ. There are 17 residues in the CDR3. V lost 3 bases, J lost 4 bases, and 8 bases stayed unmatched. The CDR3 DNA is TGTGCCAGCAGCTTCTTATTGACTAGCGGGGTTTACAATGAGCAGTTCTTC. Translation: CASSFLLTSGVYNEQFF.

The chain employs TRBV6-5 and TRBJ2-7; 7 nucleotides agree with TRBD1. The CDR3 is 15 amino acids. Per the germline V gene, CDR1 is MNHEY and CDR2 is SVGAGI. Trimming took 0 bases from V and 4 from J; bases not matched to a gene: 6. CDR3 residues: CASSYSYRGFYEQYF. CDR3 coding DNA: TGTGCCAGCAGTTACTCGTACAGGGGTTTTTACGAGCAGTACTTC.

The CDR3 DNA sequence: TGTGCCAGCAGTGAAGGCCGTATGAACACTGAAGCTTTCTTT. This gives the protein CASSEGRMNTEAFF. The chain is built from TRBV2 and TRBJ1-1; D gene ambiguous. Germline V lookup: CDR1 SNHLY, CDR2 FYNNEI. The CDR3 has 14 amino acids. The V and J ends lost 1 base and 0 bases respectively, with 6 bases between them. Variable domain in full (rest from reference TRBV2 and TRBJ1-1): EPEVTQTPSHQVTQMGQEVILRCVPISNHLYFYWYRQILGQKVEFLVSFYNNEISEKSEIFDDQFSVERPDGSNFTLKIRSTKLEDSAMYFCASSEGRMNTEAFFGQGTRLTVV.

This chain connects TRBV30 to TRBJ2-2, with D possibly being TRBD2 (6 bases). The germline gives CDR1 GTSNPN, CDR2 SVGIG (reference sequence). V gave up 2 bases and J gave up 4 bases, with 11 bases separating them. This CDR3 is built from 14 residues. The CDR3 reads CAWSSGLGTGELFF. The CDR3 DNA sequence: TGTGCCTGGAGTAGCGGGCTGGGCACCGGGGAGCTGTTTTTT.

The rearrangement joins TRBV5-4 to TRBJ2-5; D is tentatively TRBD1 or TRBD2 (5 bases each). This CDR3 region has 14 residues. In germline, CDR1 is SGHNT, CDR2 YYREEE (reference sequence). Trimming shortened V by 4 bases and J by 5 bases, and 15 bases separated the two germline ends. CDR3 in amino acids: CASSQQAGGETQYF. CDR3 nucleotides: TGTGCCAGCAGCCAACAGGCCGGCGGGGAGACCCAGTACTTC.

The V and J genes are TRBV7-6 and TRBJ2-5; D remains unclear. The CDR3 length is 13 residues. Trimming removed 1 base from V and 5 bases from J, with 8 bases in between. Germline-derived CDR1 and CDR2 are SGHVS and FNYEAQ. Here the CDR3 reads CASSLGGSETQYF. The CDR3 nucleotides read TGTGCCAGCAGCTTAGGGGGTTCGGAGACCCAGTACTTC.

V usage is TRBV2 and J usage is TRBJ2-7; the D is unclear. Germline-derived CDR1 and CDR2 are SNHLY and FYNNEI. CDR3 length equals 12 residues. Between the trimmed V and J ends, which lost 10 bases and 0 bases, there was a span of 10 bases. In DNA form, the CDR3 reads TGTGCCATCGATCGGAGCTCCTACGAGCAGTACTTC. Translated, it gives CAIDRSSYEQYF.

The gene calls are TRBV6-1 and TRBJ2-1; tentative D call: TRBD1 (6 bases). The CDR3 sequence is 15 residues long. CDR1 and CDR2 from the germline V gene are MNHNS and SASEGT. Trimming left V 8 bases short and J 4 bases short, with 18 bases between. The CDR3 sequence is CASPSPHQGYNEQFF. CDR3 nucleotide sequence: TGTGCCAGCCCTTCCCCCCATCAGGGGTACAATGAGCAGTTCTTC.

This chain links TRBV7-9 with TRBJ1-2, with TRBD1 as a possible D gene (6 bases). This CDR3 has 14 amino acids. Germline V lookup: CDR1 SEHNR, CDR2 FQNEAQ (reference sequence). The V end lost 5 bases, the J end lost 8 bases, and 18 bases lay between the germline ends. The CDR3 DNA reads TGTGCCAGCAGCCCAGCAGGGGAGTGGTGGGGCTACACCTTC. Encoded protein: CASSPAGEWWGYTF.

The CDR3 is CASSGTANTEAFF. The CDR3 DNA reads TGTGCCAGCAGTGGGACTGCCAACACTGAAGCTTTCTTT. The chain is built from TRBV2 and TRBJ1-1; D is undetermined. The germline V and J ends were trimmed by 4 bases and 2 bases, with 8 bases remaining between them. This CDR3 has 13 residues. CDR1 and CDR2 (germline): SNHLY, FYNNEI.

This CDR3 is CASSPDRGRTGELFF. For the CDR3, the DNA is TGTGCCAGCTCACCCGACAGGGGGAGGACCGGGGAGCTGTTTTTT. The V gene is TRBV18, the J gene TRBJ2-2; 9 nucleotides align to TRBD1. V was clipped by 3 bases and J by 5 bases; unmatched bases: 4. Looked up from germline, CDR1 is KGHSH and CDR2 is LQKENI. The CDR3 is made up of 15 amino acids.